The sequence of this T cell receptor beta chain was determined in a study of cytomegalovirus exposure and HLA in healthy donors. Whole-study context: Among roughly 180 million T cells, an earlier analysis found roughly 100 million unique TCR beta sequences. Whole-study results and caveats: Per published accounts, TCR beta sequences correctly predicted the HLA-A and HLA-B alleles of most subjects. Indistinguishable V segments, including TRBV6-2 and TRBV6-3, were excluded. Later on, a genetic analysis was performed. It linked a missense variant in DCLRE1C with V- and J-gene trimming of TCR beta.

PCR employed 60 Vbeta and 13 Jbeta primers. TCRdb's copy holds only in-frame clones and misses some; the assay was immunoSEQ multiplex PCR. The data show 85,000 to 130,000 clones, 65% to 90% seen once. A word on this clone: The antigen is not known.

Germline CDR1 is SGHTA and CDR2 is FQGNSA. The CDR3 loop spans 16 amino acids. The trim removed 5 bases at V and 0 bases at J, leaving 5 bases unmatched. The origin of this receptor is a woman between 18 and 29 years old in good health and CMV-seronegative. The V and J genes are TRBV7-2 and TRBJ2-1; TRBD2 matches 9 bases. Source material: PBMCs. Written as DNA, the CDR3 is TGTGCCAGCAGCGTCGGTAGCGGGAGCTCCTACAATGAGCAGTTCTTC. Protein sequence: CASSVGSGSSYNEQFF.